The 19 T cell receptor beta chains below all came from one sample that was sequenced in a study of blood T cells in healthy people across ages. PCR was performed a second time for roughly 7 to 11 cycles using a sample-barcoded 5' primer and a J-beta primer mix. TCRdb reprocessed the 5' RACE reads via MiXCR and lists one record per CDR3 protein. Among around 790,000 distinct CDR3 sequences listed, approximately 44% were seen once. The material sequenced was blood. Source of these receptors: a man aged 55 to 69 in good health.

This clonotype appeared a few times. The CDR3 DNA reads as TGTGCCAGCAGTTACTCTGGGGGAGGATGGTACGAGCAGTACTTC. Translation: CASSYSGGGWYEQYF. This chain connects TRBV6-5 to TRBJ2-4, with a weak D call TRBD2 (6 bases). The end of the DNA is better explained by TRBJ2-7, so the J call may be wrong. Per germline, CDR1 MNHEY and CDR2 SVGAGI. This CDR3 has 15 residues.

Only a few counts were recorded for this clonotype. The chain recombines TRBV6-5 with TRBJ1-1, with 7 nucleotides matching TRBD1. V lost 2 bases to trimming and J lost 1 base; unmatched junction nucleotides: 1. Per the germline V gene, CDR1 is MNHEY and CDR2 is SVGAGI. CDR3 length: 14 residues. The CDR3 reads CASSYRQGNTEAFF. In nucleotides, the CDR3 is TGTGCCAGCAGTTACCGACAGGGGAACACTGAAGCTTTCTTT.

This chain connects TRBV12-3 or TRBV12-4 to TRBJ2-6, with D possibly matching TRBD1 (6 bases). The CDR3 spans 17 residues. The V and J ends lost 6 bases and 1 base respectively, with 16 bases between them. The CDR3 reads CASSAPGGLSGANVLTF. The DNA for the CDR3 is TGTGCCAGCAGCGCACCTGGGGGCTTATCTGGGGCCAACGTCCTGACTTTC.

This clonotype was observed a handful of times. The chain links TRBV27 to TRBJ2-1; TRBD1 might be the D (6 bases). V was shortened by 4 bases and J by 0 bases, with 10 bases between the two germline ends. Germline V gene lookup returns CDR1 MNHEY and CDR2 SMNVEV (reference sequence). The CDR3 is 15 residues long. The CDR3 is CASSSEGVSYNEQFF. The DNA for the CDR3 is TGTGCCAGCAGTTCCGAGGGGGTCTCCTACAATGAGCAGTTCTTC.

Notes on this clonotype: Just one base apart from a much larger clone, this may be a read error. V usage is TRBV6-1 and J usage is TRBJ2-7; 8 nucleotides line up with TRBD1. This CDR3 region has 16 residues. Germline V lookup: CDR1 MNHNS, CDR2 SASEGT. CDR3 loop: CASGEEDRGSSYEQYF. Written as DNA, the CDR3 is TGTGCCAGCGGTGAAGAAGACAGGGGCAGCTCCTACGAGCAGTACTTC.

This rearrangement joins TRBV3-1 to TRBJ1-2; the D gene is possibly TRBD1 (6 bases). The CDR3 runs 14 residues. Germline V gene data show CDR1 as LGHDT and CDR2 as YNNKEL (reference sequence). With 6 bases removed from V and 5 bases from J, the gap between germline ends came to 16 bases. The CDR3, as DNA: TGTGCCAGCAGACCTGAGGACAGAGAATATGGCTACACCTTC. It encodes CASRPEDREYGYTF.

The CDR3 sequence: CASSLAREGLETQYF. CDR3 in DNA: TGTGCCAGCAGCTTAGCCAGGGAAGGATTGGAGACCCAGTACTTC. V usage is TRBV7-9 and J usage is TRBJ2-5, with D possibly being TRBD1 (5 bases). Trimming left V 0 bases short and J 5 bases short, with 13 bases between. CDR3 length: 15 residues. Germline CDR1 reads SEHNR; CDR2 reads FQNEAQ (reference sequence).

This clonotype occurred a few times. J is TRBJ2-7 and V is TRBV6-1; D is ambiguous. The CDR3 length is 14 residues. From germline, CDR1 is MNHNS and CDR2 SASEGT. Deletions cut 3 bases from V and 3 bases from J, with 12 bases between. CDR3 DNA sequence: TGTGCCAGCAGTGACGCGGCAGTATTCTACGAGCAGTACTTC. Its translation is CASSDAAVFYEQYF.

This chain joins TRBV5-6 and TRBJ1-1; possible D gene TRBD1, 6 bases. This CDR3 is 15 amino acids long. V dropped 4 bases and J dropped 3 bases, with 16 bases sitting between them. CDR1 SGHDT and CDR2 YYEEEE come from the germline V gene. The CDR3 loop reads CASSPWGGADTEAFF. In DNA form, the CDR3 reads TGTGCCAGCAGCCCGTGGGGGGGCGCGGACACTGAAGCTTTCTTT.

The rearrangement uses TRBV27 and TRBJ1-2, with D perhaps TRBD1 (6 bases). The CDR3 totals 16 residues. CDR1 and CDR2 (germline): MNHEY, SMNVEV (reference sequence). V dropped 2 bases and J dropped 5 bases, with 18 bases sitting between them. This chain's CDR3 is CASSLGTGLRGYGYTF. CDR3 sequence (DNA): TGTGCCAGCAGTTTAGGAACAGGGTTGCGAGGGTATGGCTACACCTTC.

The chain employs TRBV29-1 and TRBJ2-1; 10 positions agree with TRBD1. Germline-derived CDR1 and CDR2 are SQVTM and ANQGSEA. The trim removed 4 bases at V and 13 bases at J, leaving 10 bases unmatched. This CDR3 contains 13 residues. This chain's CDR3 is CSVGGQGPPTQFF. CDR3 nucleotides: TGCAGCGTTGGGGGACAGGGGCCGCCGACCCAGTTCTTC.

This rearrangement joins TRBV28 to TRBJ2-2; no clear D gene. Looked up from germline, CDR1 is MDHEN and CDR2 is SYDVKM. V lost 4 bases and J 0 bases, leaving 12 bases between the germline ends. The CDR3 contains 16 residues. CDR3 nucleotides: TGTGCCAGCAGTTCAACGCGGCAGACGAACACCGGGGAGCTGTTTTTT. As protein: CASSSTRQTNTGELFF.

The CDR3 loop reads CASSLQGRDNSPLHF. CDR3 in DNA: TGTGCCAGCAGCTTACAGGGACGGGATAATTCACCCCTCCACTTT. The chain carries TRBV7-8 and TRBJ1-6, with TRBD1 as a possible D gene (5 bases). CDR1 is SGHVS and CDR2 is FQNEAQ in the germline V gene. The germline V and J ends were trimmed by 2 bases and 5 bases, with 10 bases remaining between them. The CDR3 is 15 amino acids.

This sequence joins TRBV9 and TRBJ1-2, with 8 bases aligning to TRBD1. The ends lost 4 bases at V and 7 bases at J; junction bases unmatched: 6. Germline values: CDR1 SGDLS, CDR2 YYNGEE. The CDR3 extends over 13 amino acids. The CDR3 sequence is CASSSRQGSGYTF. CDR3 sequence (DNA): TGTGCCAGCAGCTCAAGACAGGGGAGTGGCTACACCTTC.

The rearrangement uses TRBV5-1 and TRBJ1-1; D is uncertain. Per germline, CDR1 SGHRS and CDR2 YFSETQ. Trimming stripped 7 bases from V and 1 base from J, with 11 bases between. The CDR3 spans 13 residues. This CDR3 is CASPRRQNTEAFF. CDR3 bases: TGCGCCAGCCCTAGGAGGCAGAACACTGAAGCTTTCTTT.

The sample holds a few counts of this clonotype. This rearrangement joins TRBV20-1 to TRBJ2-7; maybe TRBD2 (5 bases). V lost 3 bases to trimming and J lost 2 bases, with 11 bases between them. CDR1 and CDR2 (germline): DFQATT, SNEGSKA (reference sequence). The CDR3 runs 13 residues. The chain's CDR3 is CSASRESTYEQYF. Written as DNA, the CDR3 is TGCAGTGCTAGTAGGGAGAGTACCTACGAGCAGTACTTC.

This clonotype was counted at least ten times. The rearrangement links TRBV7-6 to TRBJ2-4; tentatively, D is TRBD2 (6 bases). The CDR3 extends over 13 amino acids. Germline V gene sequence: CDR1 SGHVS, CDR2 FNYEAQ. With 6 bases removed from V and 6 bases from J, the gap between germline ends came to 12 bases. The CDR3 DNA follows: TGTGCCAGCAGTCAAGGGACTTTAAACATTCAGTACTTC. It yields the protein CASSQGTLNIQYF.

The chain couples TRBV6-5 to TRBJ1-2, with D uncertain. V lost 8 bases and J lost 6, with 16 bases in between. The CDR3 has 13 residues. Germline V gene data show CDR1 as MNHEY and CDR2 as SVGAGI. The CDR3 DNA is TGTGCCAGCGGTCCTGGCAGAATCCATGGCTACACCTTC. Translated, it gives CASGPGRIHGYTF.

This clonotype has just a few counts. The chain carries TRBV20-1 and TRBJ2-7, with 7 bases that match TRBD2. The CDR3 loop spans 14 amino acids. CDR1 DFQATT and CDR2 SNEGSKA come from the germline V gene (reference sequence). The V and J ends lost 1 base and 3 bases, in that order; junction bases with no gene match: 6. DNA for the CDR3: TGCAGTGCTAGAGGGGGAGGGGTAGACTACGAGCAGTACTTC. Translated, it gives CSARGGGVDYEQYF.